A single sample gave rise to the 8 T cell receptor beta chains below, sequenced in a study of a mutant IDH1 vaccine in newly diagnosed glioma (dated by TCRdb to the early 2020s). In the paper's terms, the time point label means: week 11, during vaccination. Every vaccine dose consisted of 300 ug of a 20-mer mutant IDH1 peptide in Montanide, administered subcutaneously together with topical imiquimod. These receptors have no identified antigens. The library was prepared using the immunoSEQ multiplex PCR assay. Held by TCRdb, this immuneACCESS table contains in-frame sequences only and omits some clones. Under half of the omission traces to an unresolved V gene where checked; the cause of the rest is unknown. Recorded for this sample are about 40,000 clones; around 83% of them occurred a single time. The ten largest make up 2.2% of the sample. The sample in question was PBMCs, obtained from a glioma patient whose treatment included an IDH1 peptide vaccine. These receptors came from a man between 40 and 49 years old with glioma.

This clone is medium-sized. The V gene is TRBV5-7, the J gene TRBJ2-7, with D perhaps given as TRBD1 or TRBD2 (5 bases each). TRBV5-7 is labeled an ORF, and its function is uncertain. V shed 1 base and J shed 6 bases, with 14 bases lying between them. CDR3 length: 14 amino acids. CDR3 sequence reads: CASSLRQKRGEQYF. The DNA of the CDR3 is TGTGCCAGCAGCTTGCGGCAAAAGAGGGGCGAGCAGTACTTC.

The rearrangement links TRBV5-1 to TRBJ2-7, with TRBD2 matching 10 bases. Germline V gene data show CDR1 as SGHRS and CDR2 as YFSETQ. This CDR3 is built from 14 residues. The trim removed 4 bases at V and 3 bases at J, leaving 4 bases unmatched. CDR3 residues: CASSATSGNYEQYF. In DNA, the CDR3 is TGCGCCAGCAGCGCCACTAGCGGGAACTACGAGCAGTACTTC.

This chain joins TRBV19 and TRBJ1-2; TRBD1 aligns across 7 bases. The V segment lost 5 bases and the J segment 5 bases; nucleotides outside the gene matches: 8. The CDR3 is 14 amino acids. From germline, CDR1 is LNHDA and CDR2 SQIVND (reference sequence). The CDR3 loop is CASSRQGGIYGYTF. The CDR3 nucleotides read TGTGCCAGTAGTCGACAGGGAGGGATATATGGCTACACCTTC.

The J gene is TRBJ1-1, the V gene TRBV9; 10 bases agree with TRBD1. V was clipped by 3 bases and J by 5 bases; unmatched bases: 7. Germline V gene sequence: CDR1 SGDLS, CDR2 YYNGEE. The CDR3 contains 15 residues. The CDR3, as DNA: TGTGCCAGCAGCGCCTCGACAGGGGGCGTGACTGAAGCTTTCTTT. This gives the protein CASSASTGGVTEAFF.

This clone was observed a few times. The chain joins TRBV5-1 to TRBJ2-3, with D perhaps matching TRBD1 (5 bases). There are 15 residues in the CDR3. The V and J ends lost 6 bases and 0 bases respectively, with 14 bases between them. In germline, CDR1 is SGHRS, CDR2 YFSETQ. The CDR3 coding sequence is TGCGCCAGCAATTTAGGACATACTAGCACAGATACGCAGTATTTT. The encoded protein is CASNLGHTSTDTQYF.

Only a few counts were recorded for this clone. The chain recombines TRBV6-6 with TRBJ2-7; 9 positions agree with TRBD1. With V trimmed by 4 bases and J by 2 bases, 9 bases remained unmatched. Germline V lookup: CDR1 MNHNY, CDR2 SVGAGI (reference sequence). This CDR3 has 16 residues. CDR3 bases: TGTGCCAGCAGTTCCCAAGGACAGGGGAGGCCCTACGAGCAGTACTTC. Residues: CASSSQGQGRPYEQYF.

The V and J genes are TRBV5-1 and TRBJ2-6; tentatively, D is TRBD1 (6 bases). This CDR3 region has 15 residues. Trimming took off 4 bases at V and 4 bases at J, with 12 bases between the two ends. The germline V gene has CDR1 SGHRS and CDR2 YFSETQ. The CDR3 nucleotides read TGCGCCAGCAGCGTGACAGGATCCGGGGCCAACGTCCTGACTTTC. Protein: CASSVTGSGANVLTF.

J is TRBJ2-5 and V is TRBV14, with D unclear. Trimming cost V 9 bases and J 2 bases, with 1 base left between them. The CDR3 loop spans 9 amino acids. CDR1 is SGHDN, CDR2 FVKESK, per germline. CDR3 DNA: TGTGCCAGGCAAGAGACCCAGTACTTC. This gives the protein CARQETQYF. Supplemented by reference TRBV14 and TRBJ2-5, the full variable domain reads EAGVTQFPSHSVIEKGQTVTLRCDPISGHDNLYWYRRVMGKEIKFLLHFVKESKQDESGMPNNRFLAERTGGTYSTLKVQPAELEDSGVYFCARQETQYFGPGTRLLVL.